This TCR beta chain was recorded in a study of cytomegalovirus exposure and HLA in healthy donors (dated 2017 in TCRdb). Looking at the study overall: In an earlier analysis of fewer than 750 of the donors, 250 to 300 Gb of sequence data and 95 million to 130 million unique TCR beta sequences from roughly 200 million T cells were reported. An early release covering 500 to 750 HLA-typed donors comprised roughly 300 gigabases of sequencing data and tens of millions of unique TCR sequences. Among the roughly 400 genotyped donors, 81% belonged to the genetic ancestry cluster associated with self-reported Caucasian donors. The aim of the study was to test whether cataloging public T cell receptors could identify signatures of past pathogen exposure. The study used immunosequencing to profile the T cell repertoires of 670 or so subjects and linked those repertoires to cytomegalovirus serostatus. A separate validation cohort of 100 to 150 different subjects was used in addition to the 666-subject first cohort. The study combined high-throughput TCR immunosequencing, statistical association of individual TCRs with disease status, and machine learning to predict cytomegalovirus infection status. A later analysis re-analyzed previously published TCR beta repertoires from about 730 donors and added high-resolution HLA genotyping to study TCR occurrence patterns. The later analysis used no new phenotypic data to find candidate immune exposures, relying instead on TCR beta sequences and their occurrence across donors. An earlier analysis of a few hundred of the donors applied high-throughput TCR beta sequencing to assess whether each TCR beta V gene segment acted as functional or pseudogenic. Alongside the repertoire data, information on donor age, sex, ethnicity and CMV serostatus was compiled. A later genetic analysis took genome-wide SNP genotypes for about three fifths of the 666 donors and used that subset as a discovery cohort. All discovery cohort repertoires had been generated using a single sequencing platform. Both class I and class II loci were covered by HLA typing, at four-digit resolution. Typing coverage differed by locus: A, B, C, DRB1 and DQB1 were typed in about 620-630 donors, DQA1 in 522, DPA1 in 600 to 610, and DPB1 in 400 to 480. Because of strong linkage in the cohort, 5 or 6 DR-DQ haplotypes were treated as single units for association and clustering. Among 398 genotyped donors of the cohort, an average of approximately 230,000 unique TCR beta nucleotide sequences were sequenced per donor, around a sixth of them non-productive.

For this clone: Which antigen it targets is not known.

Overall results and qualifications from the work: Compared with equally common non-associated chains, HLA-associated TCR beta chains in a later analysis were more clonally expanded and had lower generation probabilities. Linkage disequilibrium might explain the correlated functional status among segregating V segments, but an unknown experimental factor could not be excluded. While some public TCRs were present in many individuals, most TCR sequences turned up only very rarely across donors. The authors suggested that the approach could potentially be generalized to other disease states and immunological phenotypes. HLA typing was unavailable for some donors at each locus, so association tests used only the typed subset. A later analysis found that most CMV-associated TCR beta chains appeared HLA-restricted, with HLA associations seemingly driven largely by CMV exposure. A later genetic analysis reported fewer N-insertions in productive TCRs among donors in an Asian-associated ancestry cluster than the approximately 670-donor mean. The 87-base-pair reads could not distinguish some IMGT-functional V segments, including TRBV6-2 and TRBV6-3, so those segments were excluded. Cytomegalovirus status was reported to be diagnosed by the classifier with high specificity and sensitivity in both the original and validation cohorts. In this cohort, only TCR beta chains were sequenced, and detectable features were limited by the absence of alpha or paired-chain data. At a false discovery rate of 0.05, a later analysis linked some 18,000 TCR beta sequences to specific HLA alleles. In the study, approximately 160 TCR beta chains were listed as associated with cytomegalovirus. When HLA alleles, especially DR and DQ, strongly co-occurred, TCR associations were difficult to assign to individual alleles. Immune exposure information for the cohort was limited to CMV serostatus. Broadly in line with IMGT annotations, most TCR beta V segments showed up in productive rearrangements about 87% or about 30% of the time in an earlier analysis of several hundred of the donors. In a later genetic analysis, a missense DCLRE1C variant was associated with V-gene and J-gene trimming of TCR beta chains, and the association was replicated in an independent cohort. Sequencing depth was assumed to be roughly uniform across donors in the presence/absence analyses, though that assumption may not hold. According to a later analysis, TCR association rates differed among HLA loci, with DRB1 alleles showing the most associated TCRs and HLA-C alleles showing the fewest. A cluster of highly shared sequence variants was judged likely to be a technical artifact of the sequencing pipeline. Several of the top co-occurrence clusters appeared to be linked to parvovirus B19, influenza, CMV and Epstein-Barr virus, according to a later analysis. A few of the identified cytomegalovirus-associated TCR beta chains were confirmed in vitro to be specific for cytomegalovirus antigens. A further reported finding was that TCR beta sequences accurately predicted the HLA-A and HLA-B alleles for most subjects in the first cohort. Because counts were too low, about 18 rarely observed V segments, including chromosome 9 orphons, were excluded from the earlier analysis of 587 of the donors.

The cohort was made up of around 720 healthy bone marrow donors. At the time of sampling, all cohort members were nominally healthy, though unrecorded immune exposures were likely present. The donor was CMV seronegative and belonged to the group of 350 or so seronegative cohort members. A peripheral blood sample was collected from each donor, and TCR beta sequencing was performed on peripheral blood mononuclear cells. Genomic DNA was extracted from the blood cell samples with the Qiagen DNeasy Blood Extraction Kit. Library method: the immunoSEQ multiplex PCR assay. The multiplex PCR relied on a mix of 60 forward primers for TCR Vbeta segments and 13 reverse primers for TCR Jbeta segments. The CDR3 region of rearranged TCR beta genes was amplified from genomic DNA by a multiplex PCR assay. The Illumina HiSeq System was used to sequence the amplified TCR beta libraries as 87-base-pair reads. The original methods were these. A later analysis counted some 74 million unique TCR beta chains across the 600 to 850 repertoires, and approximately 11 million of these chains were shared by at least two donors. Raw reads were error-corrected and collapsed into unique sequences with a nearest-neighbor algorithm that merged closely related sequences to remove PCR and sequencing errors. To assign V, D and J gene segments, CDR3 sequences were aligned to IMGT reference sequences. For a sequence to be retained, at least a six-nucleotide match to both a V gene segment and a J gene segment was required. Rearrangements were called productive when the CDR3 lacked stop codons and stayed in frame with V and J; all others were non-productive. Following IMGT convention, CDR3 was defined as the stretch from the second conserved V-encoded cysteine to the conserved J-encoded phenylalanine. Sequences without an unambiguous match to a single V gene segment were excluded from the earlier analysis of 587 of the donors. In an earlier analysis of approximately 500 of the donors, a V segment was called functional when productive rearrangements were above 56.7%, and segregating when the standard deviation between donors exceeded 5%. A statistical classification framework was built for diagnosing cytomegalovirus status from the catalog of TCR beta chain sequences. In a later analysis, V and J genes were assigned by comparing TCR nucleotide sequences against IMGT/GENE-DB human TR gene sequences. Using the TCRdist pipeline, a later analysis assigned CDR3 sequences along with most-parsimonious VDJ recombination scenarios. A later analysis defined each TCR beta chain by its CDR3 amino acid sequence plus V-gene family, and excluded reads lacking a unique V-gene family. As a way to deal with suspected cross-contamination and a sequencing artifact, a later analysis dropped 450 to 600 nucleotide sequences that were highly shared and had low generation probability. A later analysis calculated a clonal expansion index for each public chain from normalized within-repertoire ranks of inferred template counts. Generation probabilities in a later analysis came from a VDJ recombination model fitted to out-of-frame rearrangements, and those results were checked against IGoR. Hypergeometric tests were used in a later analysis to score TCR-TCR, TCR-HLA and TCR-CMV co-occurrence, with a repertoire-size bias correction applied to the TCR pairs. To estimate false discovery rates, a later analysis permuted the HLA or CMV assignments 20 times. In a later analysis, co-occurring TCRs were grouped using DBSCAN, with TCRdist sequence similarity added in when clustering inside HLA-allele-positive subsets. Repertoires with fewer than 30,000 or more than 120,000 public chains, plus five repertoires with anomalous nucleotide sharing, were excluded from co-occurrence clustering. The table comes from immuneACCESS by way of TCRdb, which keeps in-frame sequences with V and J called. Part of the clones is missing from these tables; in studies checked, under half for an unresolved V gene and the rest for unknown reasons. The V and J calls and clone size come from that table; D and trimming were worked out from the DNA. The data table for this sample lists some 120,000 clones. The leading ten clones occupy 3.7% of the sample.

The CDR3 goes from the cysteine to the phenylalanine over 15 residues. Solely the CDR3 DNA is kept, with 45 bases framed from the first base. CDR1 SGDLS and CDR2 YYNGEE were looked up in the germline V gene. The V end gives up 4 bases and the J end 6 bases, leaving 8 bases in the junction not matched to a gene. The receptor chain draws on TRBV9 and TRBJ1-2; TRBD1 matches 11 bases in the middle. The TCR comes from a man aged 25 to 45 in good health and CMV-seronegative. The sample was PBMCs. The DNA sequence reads TGTGCCAGCAGCTTAGGGACAGGGGGTAGAGATGGCTACACCTTC. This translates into CASSLGTGGRDGYTF.